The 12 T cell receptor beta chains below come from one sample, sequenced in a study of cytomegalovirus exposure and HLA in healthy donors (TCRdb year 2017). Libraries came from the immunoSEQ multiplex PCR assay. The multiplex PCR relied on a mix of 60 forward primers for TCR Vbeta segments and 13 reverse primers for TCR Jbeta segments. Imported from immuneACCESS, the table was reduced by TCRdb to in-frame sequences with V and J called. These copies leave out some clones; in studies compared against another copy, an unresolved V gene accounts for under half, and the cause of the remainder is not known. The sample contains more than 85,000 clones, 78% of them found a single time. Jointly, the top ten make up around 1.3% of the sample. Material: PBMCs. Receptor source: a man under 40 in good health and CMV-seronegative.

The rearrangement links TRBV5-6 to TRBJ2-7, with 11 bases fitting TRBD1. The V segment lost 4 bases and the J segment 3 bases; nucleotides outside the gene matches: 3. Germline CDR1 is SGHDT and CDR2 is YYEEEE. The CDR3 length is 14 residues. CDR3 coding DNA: TGTGCCAGCAGCACCGGGACAGGGGGCTACGAGCAGTACTTC. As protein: CASSTGTGGYEQYF.

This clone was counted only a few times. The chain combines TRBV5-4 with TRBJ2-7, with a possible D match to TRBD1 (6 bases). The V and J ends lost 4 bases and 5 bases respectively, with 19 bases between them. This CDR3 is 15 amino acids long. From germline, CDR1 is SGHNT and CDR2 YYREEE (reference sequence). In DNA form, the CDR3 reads TGTGCCAGCAGCCCTCCCGGGACAATGCTCAACGAGCAGTACTTC. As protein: CASSPPGTMLNEQYF.

The CDR3 here is CASSKDRRIRETQYF. The DNA of the CDR3 is TGTGCCAGCAGCAAGGACAGGCGAATTCGAGAGACCCAGTACTTC. The chain couples TRBV6-5 to TRBJ2-5; 7 bases fit TRBD1. V lost 6 bases and J lost 4; bases outside the gene matches: 11. This CDR3 contains 15 residues. Germline V gives CDR1 MNHEY, CDR2 SVGAGI.

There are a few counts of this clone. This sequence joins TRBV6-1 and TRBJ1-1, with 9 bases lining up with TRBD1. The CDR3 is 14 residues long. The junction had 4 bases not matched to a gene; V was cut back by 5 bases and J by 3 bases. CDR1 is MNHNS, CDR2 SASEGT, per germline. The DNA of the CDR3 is TGTGCCAGCAGTTTACAGGGGGCCGACACTGAAGCTTTCTTT. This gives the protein CASSLQGADTEAFF.

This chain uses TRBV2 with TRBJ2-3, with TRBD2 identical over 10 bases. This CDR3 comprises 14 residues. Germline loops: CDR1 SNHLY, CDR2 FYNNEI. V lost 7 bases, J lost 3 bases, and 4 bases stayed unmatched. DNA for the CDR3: TGTGCCAGCAAAAGCGGGGGGGGGACAGATACGCAGTATTTT. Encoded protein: CASKSGGGTDTQYF.

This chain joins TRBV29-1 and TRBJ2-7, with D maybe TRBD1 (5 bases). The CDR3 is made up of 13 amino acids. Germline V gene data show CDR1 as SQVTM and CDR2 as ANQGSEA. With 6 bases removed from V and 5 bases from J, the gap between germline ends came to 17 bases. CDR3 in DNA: TGCAGCGTGCAGGTGGCAGGGCGCAACGAGCAGTACTTC. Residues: CSVQVAGRNEQYF.

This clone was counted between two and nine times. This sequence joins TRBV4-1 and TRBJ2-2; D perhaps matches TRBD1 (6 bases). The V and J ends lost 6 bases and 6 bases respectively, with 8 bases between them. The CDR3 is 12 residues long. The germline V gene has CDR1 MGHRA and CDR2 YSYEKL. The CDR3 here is CASRQGSGELFF. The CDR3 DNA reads TGCGCCAGCAGACAGGGCTCCGGGGAGCTGTTTTTT.

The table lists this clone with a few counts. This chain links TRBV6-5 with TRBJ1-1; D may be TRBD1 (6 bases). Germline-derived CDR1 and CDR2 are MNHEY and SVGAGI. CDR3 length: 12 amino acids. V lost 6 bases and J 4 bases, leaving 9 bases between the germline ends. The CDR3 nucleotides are TGTGCCAGCAGACAGGGACCCACTGAAGCTTTCTTT. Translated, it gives CASRQGPTEAFF.

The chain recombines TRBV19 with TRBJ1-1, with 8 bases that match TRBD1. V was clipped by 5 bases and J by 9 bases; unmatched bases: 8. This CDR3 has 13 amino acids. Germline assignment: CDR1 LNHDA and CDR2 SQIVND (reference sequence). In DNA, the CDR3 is TGTGCCAGTAGTTCTGGGACAGGTCTACAAGCTTTCTTT. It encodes CASSSGTGLQAFF.

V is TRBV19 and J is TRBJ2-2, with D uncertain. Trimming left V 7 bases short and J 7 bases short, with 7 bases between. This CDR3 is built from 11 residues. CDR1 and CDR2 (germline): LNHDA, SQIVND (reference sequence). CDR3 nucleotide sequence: TGTGCCAGTATACAAGTCGGGGAGCTGTTTTTT. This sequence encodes CASIQVGELFF.

CDR3 sequence: CASSAQGSEAFF. In nucleotides, the CDR3 is TGTGCCAGCAGTGCCCAGGGGTCTGAAGCTTTCTTT. The chain couples TRBV28 to TRBJ1-1; perhaps TRBD1 as D (6 bases). The CDR3 is 12 amino acids. V gave up 5 bases and J gave up 6 bases, with 10 bases separating them. Germline values: CDR1 MDHEN, CDR2 SYDVKM.

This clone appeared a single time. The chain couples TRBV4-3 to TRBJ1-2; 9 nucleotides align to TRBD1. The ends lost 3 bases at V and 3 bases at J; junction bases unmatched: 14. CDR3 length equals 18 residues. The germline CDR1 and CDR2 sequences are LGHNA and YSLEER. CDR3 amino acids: CASSQRVTGGSGDYGYTF. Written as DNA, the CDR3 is TGCGCCAGCAGCCAGAGGGTAACAGGGGGCTCAGGGGACTATGGCTACACCTTC.